A single sample is the source of the 23 T cell receptor beta chains below, sequenced in a study of STAT5B mutations in CD4+ large granular lymphocyte leukemia. Profiling relied on immunoSEQ multiplex PCR, and the TCRdb table lists in-frame clones only, not all of them. The sample shows around 34,000 clones, about 82% of them seen only once. The specimen sequenced was CD4+ T cells from blood buffy coats. The receptors originated from a human donor in good health.

V is TRBV7-2 and J is TRBJ1-3; TRBD1 might be the D (6 bases). This CDR3 comprises 14 residues. V was trimmed by 3 bases and J by 4 bases, leaving 10 bases between them. Germline V gene data show CDR1 as SGHTA and CDR2 as FQGNSA. CDR3 amino acids: CASSFRQGGNTIYF. The CDR3 DNA is TGTGCCAGCAGCTTTCGCCAGGGGGGAAACACCATATATTTT.

This clone was seen only once. The chain uses TRBV30 and TRBJ1-5; D call uncertain. The CDR3 is made up of 13 amino acids. Germline values: CDR1 GTSNPN, CDR2 SVGIG (reference sequence). V was clipped by 2 bases and J by 5 bases, with 10 bases between them. CDR3 bases: TGTGCCTGGAGTTTGGACGGAGATCAGCCCCAGCATTTT. Translating it yields CAWSLDGDQPQHF.

The rearrangement links TRBV11-2 to TRBJ2-2, with D perhaps matching TRBD2 (6 bases). CDR3 size: 15 residues. Per germline, CDR1 SGHAT and CDR2 FQNNGV. Trimming cost V 5 bases and J 4 bases, with 14 bases left between them. CDR3 protein: CASSLLRERTGELFF. In DNA form, the CDR3 reads TGTGCCAGCAGCCTCTTACGGGAGCGCACCGGGGAGCTGTTTTTT.

This clone was recorded a few times. J is TRBJ2-2 and V is TRBV6-6, with 7 bases aligning to TRBD1. This CDR3 spans 16 amino acids. The germline gives CDR1 MNHNY, CDR2 SVGAGI (reference sequence). V was pared by 7 bases and J by 0 bases, with 8 bases of the junction left unmatched. CDR3 DNA: TGTGCCAGCACCAAACTAGGGGGCGCGAACACCGGGGAGCTGTTTTTT. Protein sequence: CASTKLGGANTGELFF.

V gene TRBV19 combines with J gene TRBJ2-1; D gene ambiguous. Trimming removed 2 bases from V and 9 bases from J, with 8 bases in between. CDR1 and CDR2 (germline): LNHDA, SQIVND (reference sequence). CDR3 length: 12 amino acids. CDR3 sequence: CASSIRPSEQFF. In DNA form, the CDR3 reads TGTGCCAGTAGTATACGGCCCAGTGAGCAGTTCTTC.

A few counts support this clone. The chain recombines TRBV2 with TRBJ2-1; TRBD2 matches at 7 bases. The CDR3 loop spans 13 amino acids. CDR1 SNHLY and CDR2 FYNNEI come from the germline V gene. J lost 5 bases, V lost 6 bases, and 4 bases had no gene match. CDR3 region: CASSRDYHNEQFF. CDR3 DNA sequence: TGTGCCAGCAGCCGGGACTATCACAATGAGCAGTTCTTC. The whole variable domain, filled in from reference TRBV2 and TRBJ2-1, reads EPEVTQTPSHQVTQMGQEVILRCVPISNHLYFYWYRQILGQKVEFLVSFYNNEISEKSEIFDDQFSVERPDGSNFTLKIRSTKLEDSAMYFCASSRDYHNEQFFGPGTRLTVL.

The chain links TRBV28 to TRBJ1-2; no reliable D call. With 10 bases removed from V and 0 bases from J, the gap between germline ends came to 6 bases. There are 11 residues in the CDR3. Per the germline V gene, CDR1 is MDHEN and CDR2 is SYDVKM. In nucleotides, the CDR3 is TGTGCCACCTTTTCTAACTATGGCTACACCTTC. Translation: CATFSNYGYTF.

V is TRBV20-1 and J is TRBJ2-7; D ambiguous. Between the trimmed V and J ends, which lost 5 bases and 3 bases, there was a span of 8 bases. The length of the CDR3 is 11 residues. Germline loops: CDR1 DFQATT, CDR2 SNEGSKA (reference sequence). In DNA form, the CDR3 reads TGCAGTGCTGCCCTTAACTACGAGCAGTACTTC. This codes for CSAALNYEQYF.

V is TRBV19 and J is TRBJ1-5, with D uncertain. This CDR3 contains 14 residues. Germline V lookup: CDR1 LNHDA, CDR2 SQIVND (reference sequence). V gave up 7 bases and J gave up 0 bases, with 10 bases separating them. This CDR3 is CASIDANSNQPQHF. DNA for the CDR3: TGTGCCAGTATTGACGCAAATAGCAATCAGCCCCAGCATTTT.

The chain recombines TRBV7-2 with TRBJ2-7, with 11 bases matching TRBD2. Germline-derived CDR1 and CDR2 are SGHTA and FQGNSA. The CDR3 loop spans 15 amino acids. Unmatched junction bases numbered 11, after V lost 6 bases and J lost 7 bases. This chain's CDR3 is CASSTVSGRAGEQYF. Written as DNA, the CDR3 is TGTGCCAGCAGTACCGTTAGCGGGAGGGCCGGGGAGCAGTACTTC.

This CDR3 is CSALGHNEQFF. In DNA form, the CDR3 reads TGCAGTGCTCTCGGCCACAATGAGCAGTTCTTC. This chain joins TRBV20-1 and TRBJ2-1; D is uncertain. The CDR3 totals 11 residues. Per the germline V gene, CDR1 is DFQATT and CDR2 is SNEGSKA (reference sequence). Trimming stripped 5 bases from V and 5 bases from J, with 7 bases between.

V gene TRBV28 combines with J gene TRBJ2-5; D is uncertain. The CDR3 has 13 amino acids. The germline gives CDR1 MDHEN, CDR2 SYDVKM. V lost 1 base and J lost 1, with 4 bases in between. The CDR3 coding sequence is TGTGCCAGCAGTTTATTTGTCCAAGAGACCCAGTACTTC. Its translation: CASSLFVQETQYF.

The J gene is TRBJ1-3, the V gene TRBV18; D is perhaps TRBD1 (6 bases). V was pared by 5 bases and J by 0 bases, with 20 bases between. Germline loops: CDR1 KGHSH, CDR2 LQKENI. This CDR3 has 18 amino acids. DNA for the CDR3: TGTGCCAGCTCAAAGGAGATAAGGACAGCCAACTCTGGAAACACCATATATTTT. Translated: CASSKEIRTANSGNTIYF.

This clone occurred once. The J gene is TRBJ1-3, the V gene TRBV18; D ambiguous. The CDR3 sequence is 14 residues long. Germline V gene sequence: CDR1 KGHSH, CDR2 LQKENI. V was pared by 6 bases and J by 0 bases, with 9 bases between. The CDR3 here is CASSPTSSGNTIYF. The DNA for the CDR3 is TGTGCCAGCTCCCCGACCTCCTCTGGAAACACCATATATTTT.

This clone was picked up one time. This chain links TRBV7-9 with TRBJ2-1; D is unresolved. This CDR3 contains 10 residues. Germline V gives CDR1 SEHNR, CDR2 FQNEAQ (reference sequence). V lost 6 bases to trimming and J lost 10 bases, with 7 bases between them. CDR3 amino acids: CASSGEEQFF. The CDR3 DNA reads TGTGCCAGCAGTGGAGAGGAGCAGTTCTTC.

This sequence joins TRBV5-1 and TRBJ2-1; D is tentatively TRBD1 or TRBD2 (5 bases each). With 4 bases removed from V and 8 bases from J, the gap between germline ends came to 19 bases. CDR3 length: 15 residues. Germline assignment: CDR1 SGHRS and CDR2 YFSETQ. The CDR3 DNA reads as TGCGCCAGCAGCCCAACCCTTGGGACCCATTATGAGCAGTTCTTC. Amino acid sequence: CASSPTLGTHYEQFF.

The rearrangement uses TRBV7-2 and TRBJ1-5, with D possibly being TRBD1 (5 bases). V was shortened by 5 bases and J by 0 bases, with 8 bases between the two germline ends. Germline loops: CDR1 SGHTA, CDR2 FQGNSA. The CDR3 loop spans 14 amino acids. CDR3 in DNA: TGTGCCAGCAGCCCCGACAGTAGCAATCAGCCCCAGCATTTT. Encoded protein: CASSPDSSNQPQHF.

The J gene is TRBJ2-7, the V gene TRBV11-2, with 11 bases lining up with TRBD1. CDR1 and CDR2 (germline): SGHAT, FQNNGV. CDR3 length: 17 residues. V dropped 6 bases and J dropped 3; count of bases not matched to a gene: 13. This chain's CDR3 is CASSPRAGTGGLYEQYF. CDR3 in DNA: TGTGCCAGCAGTCCAAGGGCAGGGACAGGGGGACTCTACGAGCAGTACTTC.

The chain is built from TRBV2 and TRBJ1-4; D is unresolved. The length of the CDR3 is 14 residues. V was trimmed by 6 bases and J by 0 bases, leaving 8 bases between them. Germline V gene lookup returns CDR1 SNHLY and CDR2 FYNNEI. This CDR3 reads CASRRVSTNEKLFF. As DNA, the CDR3 is TGTGCCAGCAGGAGGGTTTCAACTAATGAAAAACTGTTTTTT. Full variable domain (remainder filled in from reference TRBV2 and TRBJ1-4): EPEVTQTPSHQVTQMGQEVILRCVPISNHLYFYWYRQILGQKVEFLVSFYNNEISEKSEIFDDQFSVERPDGSNFTLKIRSTKLEDSAMYFCASRRVSTNEKLFFGSGTQLSVL.

The V call is TRBV7-9, the J call TRBJ2-1; 10 bases fit TRBD1. The V segment lost 5 bases and the J segment 13 bases; nucleotides outside the gene matches: 5. CDR3 size: 12 residues. Germline assignment: CDR1 SEHNR and CDR2 FQNEAQ (reference sequence). The CDR3 bases are TGTGCCAGCAGCGGAGGACAGGGGGGCCAGTTCTTC. As protein: CASSGGQGGQFF.

V usage is TRBV11-2 and J usage is TRBJ2-2, with D maybe TRBD1 (5 bases). This CDR3 has 16 residues. The ends were cut back, 7 bases at V and 7 bases at J, with 22 bases in the middle. Germline V gene data show CDR1 as SGHAT and CDR2 as FQNNGV. As DNA, the CDR3 is TGTGCCAGCAAATCCGGACCAGTGACAGAAAGCGGGGAGCTGTTTTTT. Its protein is CASKSGPVTESGELFF.

The chain joins TRBV30 to TRBJ2-7; possibly TRBD1 for D (6 bases). Germline V gene sequence: CDR1 GTSNPN, CDR2 SVGIG (reference sequence). With 0 bases removed from V and 3 bases from J, the gap between germline ends came to 6 bases. This CDR3 is built from 12 residues. The CDR3 coding sequence is TGTGCCTGGAGTGTACAGGGCTACGAGCAGTACTTC. Its translation is CAWSVQGYEQYF.

The genes are TRBV5-1 and TRBJ1-4; perhaps TRBD1 as D (6 bases). CDR3 length equals 14 residues. Trimming pared 4 bases from V and 2 bases from J, leaving 9 bases between. From germline, CDR1 is SGHRS and CDR2 YFSETQ. DNA of the CDR3: TGCGCCAGCAGCCAGGGGTGGACTAATGAAAAACTGTTTTTT. Its translation is CASSQGWTNEKLFF.